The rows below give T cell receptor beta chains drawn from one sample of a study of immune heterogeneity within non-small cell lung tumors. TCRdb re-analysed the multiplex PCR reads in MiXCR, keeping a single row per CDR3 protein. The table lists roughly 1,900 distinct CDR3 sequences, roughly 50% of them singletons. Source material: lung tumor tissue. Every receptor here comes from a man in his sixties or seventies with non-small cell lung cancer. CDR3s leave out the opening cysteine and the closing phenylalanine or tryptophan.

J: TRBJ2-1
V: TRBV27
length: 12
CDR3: ASSQQLTVNEQF

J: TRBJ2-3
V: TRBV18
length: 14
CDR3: ASSPLSGASTDTQY

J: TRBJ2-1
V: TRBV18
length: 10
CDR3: ASSPSSDEQF

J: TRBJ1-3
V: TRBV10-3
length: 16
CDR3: AISESLTQLRSGNTIY

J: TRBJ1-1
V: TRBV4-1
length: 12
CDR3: ASSQDGVRDEAF

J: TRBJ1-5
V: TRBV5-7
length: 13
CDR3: ASRYGRDSDQPQH

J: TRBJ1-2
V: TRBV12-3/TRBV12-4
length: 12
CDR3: ASSPTGDYYGYT

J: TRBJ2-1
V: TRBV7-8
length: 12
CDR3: ASSTSRLRNEQF

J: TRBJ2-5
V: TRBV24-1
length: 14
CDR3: ATSDWPLAGVETQY

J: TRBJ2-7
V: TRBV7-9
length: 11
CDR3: ASQAPPSYEQY

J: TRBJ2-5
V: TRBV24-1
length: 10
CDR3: ATSEGARTQY

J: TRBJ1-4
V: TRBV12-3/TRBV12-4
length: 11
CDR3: ASSIRENEKLF

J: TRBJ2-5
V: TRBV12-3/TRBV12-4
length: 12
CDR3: ASSSSLASETQY

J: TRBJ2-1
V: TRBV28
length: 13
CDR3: ASSFQDGRVNEQF

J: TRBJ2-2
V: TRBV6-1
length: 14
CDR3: ASSWATSGYTGELF

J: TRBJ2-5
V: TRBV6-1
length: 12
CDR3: ASSPTGSPETQY

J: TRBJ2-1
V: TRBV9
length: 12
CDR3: ASSTSDLGNEQF

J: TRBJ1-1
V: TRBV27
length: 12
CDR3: ASSLDSGVTEAF

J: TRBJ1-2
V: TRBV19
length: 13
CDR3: ASSISSASNYGYT

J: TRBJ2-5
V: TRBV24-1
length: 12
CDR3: ATSDPRHGGTQY

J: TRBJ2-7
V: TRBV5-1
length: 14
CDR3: ASSTGTGGSSYEQY

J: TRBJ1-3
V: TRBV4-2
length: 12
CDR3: ASSQTRNRNTIY

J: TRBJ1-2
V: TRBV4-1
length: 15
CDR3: ASSQAVGSLDFYGYT

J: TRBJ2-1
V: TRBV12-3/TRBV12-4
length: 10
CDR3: ASKGIYNEQF

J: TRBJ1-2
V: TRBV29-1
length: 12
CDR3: SVDLPDRVYGYT

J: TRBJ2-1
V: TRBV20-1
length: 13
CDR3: SAKGQGGRWDEQF

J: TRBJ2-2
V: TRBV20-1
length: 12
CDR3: SAWQQGITGELF

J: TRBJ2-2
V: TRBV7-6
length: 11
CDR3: ASSLVDTGELF

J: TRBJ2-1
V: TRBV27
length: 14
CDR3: ASRSETGSSYNEQF

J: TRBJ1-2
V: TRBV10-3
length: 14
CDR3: AIQVPRQGLYYGYT

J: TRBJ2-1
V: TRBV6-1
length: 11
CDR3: ASSPTTYNEQF

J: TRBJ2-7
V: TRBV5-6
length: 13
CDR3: ASSFYMTGAYGQY

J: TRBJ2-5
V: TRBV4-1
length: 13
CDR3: ASSAGQGWRETQY

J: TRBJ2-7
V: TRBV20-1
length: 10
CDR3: SATDRQYEQY

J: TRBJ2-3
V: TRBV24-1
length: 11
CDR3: ATSVPWGDTQY

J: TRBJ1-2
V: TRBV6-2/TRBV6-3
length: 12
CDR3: ASRGRGRAVGYT

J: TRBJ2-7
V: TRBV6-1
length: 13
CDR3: ASRGSGNSSYEQY

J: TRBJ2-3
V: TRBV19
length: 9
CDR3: ASSMDGTQY

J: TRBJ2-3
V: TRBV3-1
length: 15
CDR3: ASSRIAGGRLTDTQY

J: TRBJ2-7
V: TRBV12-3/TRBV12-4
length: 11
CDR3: ASRGQGAREQY

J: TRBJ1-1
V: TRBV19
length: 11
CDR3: ASRRMGDTEAF

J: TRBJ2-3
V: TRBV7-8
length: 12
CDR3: ASTSGGGVRTQY

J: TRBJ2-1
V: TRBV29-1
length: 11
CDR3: SVEGQGYNEQF

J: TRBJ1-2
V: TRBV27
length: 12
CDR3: ASSPDRGQGGYT

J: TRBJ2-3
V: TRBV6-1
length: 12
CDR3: AAEEGGVTDTQY

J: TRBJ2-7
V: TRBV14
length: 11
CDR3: ASSQVHPYEQY

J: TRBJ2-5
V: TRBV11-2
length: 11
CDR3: ASSLQGVETQY

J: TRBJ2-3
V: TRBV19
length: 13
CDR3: ASRRTGANAGTQY

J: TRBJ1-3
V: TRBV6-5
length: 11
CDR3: ASSYSPGNTIY

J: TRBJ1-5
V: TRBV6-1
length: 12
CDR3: ASRGRGQTQPQH

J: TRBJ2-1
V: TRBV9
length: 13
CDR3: ASSAQGQTYNEQF

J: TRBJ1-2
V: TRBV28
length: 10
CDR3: ASRTGYYGYT

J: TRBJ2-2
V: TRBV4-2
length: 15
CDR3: ASSQDFGQGGTGELF

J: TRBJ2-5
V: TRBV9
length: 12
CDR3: ASSHTGQQETQY

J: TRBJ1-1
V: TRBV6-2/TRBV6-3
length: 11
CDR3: ASNEKENTEAF

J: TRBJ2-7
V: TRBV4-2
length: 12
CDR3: ASSQVHPEREQY

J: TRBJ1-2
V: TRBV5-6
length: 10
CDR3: ASSLGGGGYT

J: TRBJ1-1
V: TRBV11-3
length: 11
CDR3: ASSLDSGGSAF

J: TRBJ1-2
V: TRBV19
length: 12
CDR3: ASRDRDSNYGYT

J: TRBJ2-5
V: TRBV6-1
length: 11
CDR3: ASSEGGDETQY